This T cell receptor beta chain emerged from a study of T cells in narcolepsy. Regarding the study as a whole: HCRT-specific and TRIB2-specific autoreactive clonotypes appeared among same-patient CSF and blood CD4+ clonotypes.

This clone has more than one count but fewer than ten. Its antigen remains unidentified. Repertoires were generated with immunoSEQ multiplex PCR, while TCRdb's copy carries only in-frame clones and drops some. The data show tens of thousands of clones, with about 87% seen just once and 1% to 1.5% held by the top ten. The sample taken for sequencing was CD45RA- memory CD4+ T cells from PBMCs. This TCR was sampled from a human donor with narcolepsy.

The CDR3 DNA is TGTGCCAGCAGCTTAGGGCGTTGGGGTACGGGGGTCACCTACAATGAGCAGTTCTTC. Protein sequence: CASSLGRWGTGVTYNEQFF. This chain uses TRBV7-9 with TRBJ2-1; weak D call: TRBD2 (6 bases). Trimming took off 1 base at V and 2 bases at J, with 21 bases between the two ends. This CDR3 region has 19 residues. Germline loops: CDR1 SEHNR, CDR2 FQNEAQ (reference sequence).